This TCR beta chain derives from a study of shared clonotypes between healthy human individuals. In the case of this clone: Antigen: not known.

Germline CDR1 reads SEHNR; CDR2 reads FQNEAQ (reference sequence). J was trimmed by 1 base and V by 2 bases; bases with no gene match: 7. The CDR3 runs to 17 residues. Study findings and constraints: Incompleteness in sorted-subset sequencing, despite large depth, was shown by rarefaction. Measured sharing among donors was expected to vary with sequencing depth.

Sequencing used immunoSEQ multiplex PCR; TCRdb keeps in-frame clones, though not all of them. The sample lists some 2,100,000 clones, about 92% occurring once. CD45RO-negative, CCR7-positively selected cells formed the naive CD8 fraction, excluding terminally differentiated effector memory CD45RA+ cells. All donors were healthy HIV-negative adults lacking recent acute infections or vaccinations. The rearrangement joins TRBV7-9 to TRBJ2-3, with 9 bases lining up with TRBD2. Sequencing input: naive CD8+ T cells from PBMCs. The sequence was collected from a man aged 18-30 years in good health. Some clones in this sample may be carry-over from other donors' samples. As DNA, the CDR3 is TGTGCCAGCAGCTTAACTAACAGCGGGAGGCGCACAGATACGCAGTATTTT. Protein: CASSLTNSGRRTDTQYF.